This T cell receptor beta chain was profiled in a study of blood T cell repertoires in COVID-19. Looking at the study overall: The study drew acute and convalescent COVID-19 samples from the United States, Italy and Spain. PBMCs, B-cell-depleted T cells, or T cells were the source of the cDNA or gDNA that made up the material.

As processed by the authors: Amplification of reference gene primers provided the estimated nucleated cell counts. Assay used: immunoSEQ multiplex PCR; TCRdb lists only in-frame clones, some missing. The DNA was the basis for D and trimming; V, J and clone size are from that table. The table records around 260,000 clones, about 88% of them present only once. The ends were cut back, 2 bases at V and 1 base at J, with 3 bases in the middle. This CDR3 contains 13 residues. From germline, CDR1 is PRHDT and CDR2 FYEKMQ (reference sequence). The sample comprised peripheral blood. The V and J genes are TRBV13 and TRBJ2-1, with D unresolved. The sequence derives from a man aged 30 to 45 with active or convalescent COVID-19. CDR3 nucleotides: TGTGCCAGCAGCTTACAGTCCTACAATGAGCAGTTCTTC. It is translated as CASSLQSYNEQFF.